The 15 T cell receptor beta chains presented below share a single source sample, sequenced in a study of cytomegalovirus exposure and HLA in healthy donors. Researchers ran the PCR with 60 Vbeta and 13 Jbeta primers. Only in-frame clones appear in the TCRdb table, and some are missing; sequencing was by immunoSEQ multiplex PCR. The table lists some 180,000 clones, approximately 76% of them singletons. The sample consisted of PBMCs. The receptors stem from a woman younger than 30 in good health and CMV-seropositive.

The rearrangement uses TRBV6-1 and TRBJ2-1; D is unclear. V shed 2 bases and J shed 1 base, with 3 bases lying between them. CDR3 length: 13 residues. Germline V gene sequence: CDR1 MNHNS, CDR2 SASEGT. The CDR3 nucleotides read TGTGCCAGCAGTGAACAATCCTACAATGAGCAGTTCTTC. Protein product: CASSEQSYNEQFF.

V is TRBV6-1 and J is TRBJ2-3; 8 nucleotides line up with TRBD2. Germline V gene data show CDR1 as MNHNS and CDR2 as SASEGT. This CDR3 contains 15 residues. After removal of 0 bases from V and 4 bases from J, the junction contained 3 bases not matched to a gene. This CDR3 reads CASSEALAGPDTQYF. Here the CDR3 DNA reads TGTGCCAGCAGTGAAGCGCTAGCGGGCCCAGATACGCAGTATTTT.

The V and J genes are TRBV7-9 and TRBJ2-5; 11 bases line up with TRBD2. The J call may be incorrect, as the DNA end agrees better with TRBJ2-7. The CDR3 runs to 16 residues. In germline, CDR1 is SEHNR, CDR2 FQNEAQ (reference sequence). Here the CDR3 reads CASSATGTSGSYEQYF. CDR3 sequence (DNA): TGTGCCAGCAGCGCCACCGGGACTAGCGGCTCCTACGAGCAGTACTTC.

CDR3 residues: CASSLAGSSYEQYF. CDR3 bases: TGTGCCAGCAGCTTAGCGGGGAGCTCCTACGAGCAGTACTTC. The chain recombines TRBV5-6 with TRBJ2-5; the match to TRBD2 covers 7 bases. Near its end, the DNA agrees better with TRBJ2-7, so the J call may be wrong. The germline CDR1 and CDR2 sequences are SGHDT and YYEEEE. The CDR3 consists of 14 residues.

The DNA for the CDR3 is TGTGCCAGCAGCCCTTCGGGACAGGTCTACGAGCAGTACTTC. Its translation: CASSPSGQVYEQYF. V usage is TRBV7-6 and J usage is TRBJ2-7; the match to TRBD1 covers 8 bases. The CDR3 has 14 amino acids. Trimming removed 5 bases from V and 3 bases from J; junction bases left unmatched: 6. Germline V lookup: CDR1 SGHVS, CDR2 FNYEAQ. Based on the CDR3 plus reference TRBV7-6 and TRBJ2-7, the full variable domain is GAGVSQSPRYKVTKRGQDVALRCDPISGHVSLYWYRQALGQGPEFLTYFNYEAQQDKSGLPNDRFSAERPEGSISTLTIQRTEQRDSAMYRCASSPSGQVYEQYFGPGTRLTVT.

This clone was found once. The sample contains more than one DNA sequence encoding this CDR3. This chain joins TRBV6-5 and TRBJ1-2, with a possible D match to TRBD1 (6 bases). Germline V gene sequence: CDR1 MNHEY, CDR2 SVGAGI. V was clipped by 0 bases and J by 7 bases, with 9 bases between them. The CDR3 length is 13 residues. DNA of the CDR3: TGTGCCAGCAGTTACTCGAGGGGGGGTGGCTACACCTTC. Its protein product is CASSYSRGGGYTF.

The rearrangement uses TRBV19 and TRBJ2-7; a possible D gene is TRBD1 (5 bases). This CDR3 has 13 amino acids. V shed 9 bases and J shed 2 bases, with 14 bases lying between them. Per the germline V gene, CDR1 is LNHDA and CDR2 is SQIVND (reference sequence). DNA for the CDR3: TGTGCCAGCTCCCCCAGGGCCCCCTACGAGCAGTACTTC. Protein sequence: CASSPRAPYEQYF.

The V gene is TRBV30, the J gene TRBJ2-3, with 7 bases that match TRBD1. J gave up 4 bases and V 1 base, and 2 bases lay outside the gene matches. CDR3 size: 13 residues. The germline V gene encodes CDR1 GTSNPN and CDR2 SVGIG (reference sequence). CDR3 DNA: TGTGCCTGGAGTGGACAGGGATCAGATACGCAGTATTTT. It is translated as CAWSGQGSDTQYF.

The chain links TRBV5-6 to TRBJ2-7; 8 nucleotides align to TRBD2. The germline gives CDR1 SGHDT, CDR2 YYEEEE. The CDR3 sequence is 15 residues long. The J segment lost 7 bases and the V segment lost 0 bases, leaving 9 bases of the junction unmatched. CDR3 residues: CASSLVGSGVGEQYF. CDR3 nucleotide sequence: TGTGCCAGCAGCTTGGTAGGTAGCGGGGTGGGAGAGCAGTACTTC.

This rearrangement joins TRBV2 to TRBJ2-3, with D perhaps matching TRBD1 (5 bases). The CDR3 consists of 13 residues. The V end was cut by 1 base, the J end by 14 bases, with 16 bases between. Germline V gene lookup returns CDR1 SNHLY and CDR2 FYNNEI. The CDR3 region has the DNA TGTGCCAGCAGTGAAGAAGGGGATCTCCATTCGTATTTT. Its translation is CASSEEGDLHSYF.

The V call is TRBV7-2, the J call TRBJ2-7, with D perhaps TRBD1 (6 bases). V was trimmed by 5 bases and J by 2 bases, leaving 16 bases between them. CDR3 length: 15 residues. CDR1 and CDR2 (germline): SGHTA, FQGNSA. The DNA for the CDR3 is TGTGCCAGCAGCCGAGAGCAGGGGTCCCCCTACGAGCAGTACTTC. It encodes CASSREQGSPYEQYF.

The J gene is TRBJ1-4, the V gene TRBV7-9, with D unresolved. Trimming stripped 3 bases from V and 0 bases from J, with 8 bases between. The CDR3 covers 15 residues. The germline gives CDR1 SEHNR, CDR2 FQNEAQ (reference sequence). The CDR3: CASSLRDATNEKLFF. For the CDR3, the DNA is TGTGCCAGCAGCTTGAGGGATGCAACTAATGAAAAACTGTTTTTT. The full variable domain, with the rest looked up from reference TRBV7-9 and TRBJ1-4, is DTGVSQNPRHKITKRGQNVTFRCDPISEHNRLYWYRQTLGQGPEFLTYFQNEAQLEKSRLLSDRFSAERPKGSFSTLEIQRTEQGDSAMYLCASSLRDATNEKLFFGSGTQLSVL.

The gene calls are TRBV6-1 and TRBJ1-1; 8 bases are a match to TRBD1. The germline CDR1 and CDR2 sequences are MNHNS and SASEGT. Germline trimming cut 7 bases from V and 5 bases from J; bases unmatched to any gene: 6. This CDR3 comprises 13 residues. The CDR3 region has the DNA TGTGCCAGCACCGGACAGGGAGGGACTGAAGCTTTCTTT. It specifies CASTGQGGTEAFF.

The V and J genes are TRBV20-1 and TRBJ1-2; D is uncertain. This CDR3 comprises 11 residues. Germline V gene data show CDR1 as DFQATT and CDR2 as SNEGSKA (reference sequence). Trimming took 3 bases from V and 4 from J, leaving 6 bases between them. In nucleotides, the CDR3 is TGCAGTGCTAGTTATTCCTATGGCTACACCTTC. Its translation: CSASYSYGYTF.

The gene calls are TRBV4-2 and TRBJ2-1; 8 nucleotides line up with TRBD2. The CDR3 has 15 residues. The germline gives CDR1 LGHNA, CDR2 YNFKEQ. The J segment lost 6 bases and the V segment lost 0 bases, leaving 4 bases of the junction unmatched. The CDR3 DNA reads as TGTGCCAGCAGCCAAGATCTCCGGGGGGGCAATGAGCAGTTCTTC. Protein: CASSQDLRGGNEQFF.